The T cell receptor beta chain described here comes from a study of neurological immune-mediated disorders. General study findings and limits: No CDR3 amino acid sequences were shared by expanded clones across subjects, suggesting private repertoires in all groups.

CDR3 size: 15 residues. V was clipped by 3 bases and J by 4 bases; unmatched bases: 7. Per germline, CDR1 LNHNV and CDR2 YYDKDF (reference sequence). This clonotype was observed many times. What it binds is not known. It was by 5'RACE with 10-nucleotide random UMIs that the cDNA was made. TCRdb reprocessed the 5' RACE reads via MiXCR and lists one record per CDR3 protein. The data contain tens of thousands of distinct CDR3 sequences, roughly 10% of them singletons. The rearrangement joins TRBV15 to TRBJ2-3; TRBD2 aligns across 7 bases. The sample consisted of PBMCs. This sequence was found in a man in his sixties in good health. The CDR3 DNA sequence: TGTGCCACCAGCAGTTTTGCGGGGGAATCAGATACGCAGTATTTT. Its protein is CATSSFAGESDTQYF. Filled out from reference TRBV15 and TRBJ2-3, the complete variable domain reads DAMVIQNPRYQVTQFGKPVTLSCSQTLNHNVMYWYQQKSSQAPKLLFHYYDKDFNNEADTPDNFQSRRPNTSFCFLDIRSPGLGDTAMYLCATSSFAGESDTQYFGPGTRLTVL.